This T cell receptor beta chain is from a study of beta chain features in type 1 diabetes. Study-wide results and limits: Patients' naive, central memory and Treg TCRB repertoires seemed closer to one another than those of healthy donors. It was not settled here whether HLA type affects TCRB rearrangement. The study found moderately but significantly shorter TCRB CDR3s in all four CD4+ subsets of Type 1 diabetes patients. VDJ junctions in type 1 diabetes patients carried more deletions and fewer insertions.

The CDR3 is 13 amino acids. Germline V lookup: CDR1 SGHTA, CDR2 FQGNSA. Trimming took off 5 bases at V and 13 bases at J, with 18 bases between the two ends. It was via CD45RO/CCR7/CD25/CD127/CD95/CD27 that CD4+ naive, central memory, regulatory and stem cell-like memory cells were sorted. This clone appeared a few times. Its specificity is unknown. Sequencing targeted expressed TCRB transcripts, as all isolated RNA had been reverse transcribed. Assay used: immunoSEQ multiplex PCR; TCRdb lists only in-frame clones, some missing. This sample has a few hundred thousand clones; roughly 12% occur once, and the top ten carry roughly 0.0097%.

Sequenced material: naive CD4+ T cells from blood. The chain uses TRBV7-2 and TRBJ2-1; tentative D call: TRBD2 (5 bases). The receptor's source is a woman aged 18-29 years with type 1 diabetes. CDR3 DNA: TGTGCCAGCAGCCTGGCCCCGGGAATGGATCAGTTCTTC. Translation gives CASSLAPGMDQFF.